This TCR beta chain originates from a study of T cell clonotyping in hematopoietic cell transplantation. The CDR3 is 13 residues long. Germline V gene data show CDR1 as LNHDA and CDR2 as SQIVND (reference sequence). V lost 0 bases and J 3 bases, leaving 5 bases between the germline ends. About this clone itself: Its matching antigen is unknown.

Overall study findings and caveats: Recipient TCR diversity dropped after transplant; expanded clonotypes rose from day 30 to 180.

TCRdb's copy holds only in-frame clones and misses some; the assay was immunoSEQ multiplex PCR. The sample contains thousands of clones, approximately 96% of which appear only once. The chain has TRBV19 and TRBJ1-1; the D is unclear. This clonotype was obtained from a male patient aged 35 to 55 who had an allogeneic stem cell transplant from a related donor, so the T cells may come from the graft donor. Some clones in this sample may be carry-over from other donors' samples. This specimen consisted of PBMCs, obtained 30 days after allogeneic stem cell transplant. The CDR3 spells CASSIDKDTEAFF. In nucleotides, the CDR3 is TGTGCCAGTAGTATAGATAAGGACACTGAAGCTTTCTTT.